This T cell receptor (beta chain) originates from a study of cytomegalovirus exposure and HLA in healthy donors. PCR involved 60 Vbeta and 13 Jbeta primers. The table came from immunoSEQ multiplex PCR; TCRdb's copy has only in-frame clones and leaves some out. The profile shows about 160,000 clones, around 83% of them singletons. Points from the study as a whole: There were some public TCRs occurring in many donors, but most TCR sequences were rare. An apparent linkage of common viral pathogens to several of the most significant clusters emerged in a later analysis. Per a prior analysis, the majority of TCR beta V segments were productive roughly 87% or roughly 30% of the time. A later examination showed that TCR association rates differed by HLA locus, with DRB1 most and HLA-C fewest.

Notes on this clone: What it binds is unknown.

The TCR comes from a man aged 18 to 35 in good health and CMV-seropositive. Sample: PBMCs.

CDR3 sequence: CASSVSGGPDEQFF. The CDR3 nucleotides read TGTGCCAGCAGCGTCAGCGGGGGGCCTGACGAGCAGTTCTTC. V usage is TRBV9 and J usage is TRBJ2-1, with 9 bases matching TRBD2. Looked up from germline, CDR1 is SGDLS and CDR2 is YYNGEE. Germline trimming cut 2 bases from V and 10 bases from J; bases unmatched to any gene: 7. The CDR3 contains 14 residues.